The TCR beta chain under discussion was sequenced for a study of T-cell memory formation after mild COVID-19. The CDR3 covers 14 residues. Trimming took 3 bases from V and 4 from J, leaving 12 bases between them. CDR1 is LGHNA, CDR2 YSLEER, per germline. In its sample, this clonotype was seen a few times. Its antigen is undetermined. General study points: Mostly located in CM and EM were contracting CD4+ clones, with contracting CD8+ clones located in EMRA. The study found balanced CD4/CD8 in clones contracting day 15 to 85 and a CD4+ lean in later expanders.

TCRdb passed the 5' RACE reads through MiXCR, listing each CDR3 protein once. Among under 300,000 distinct CDR3 sequences listed, 15% to 20% were seen once. The source of this sequence is a man younger than 30 who had mild COVID-19 (a few samples of this study predate the infection). Cell type and time point are not known. Input material: PBMCs or a T cell subset sorted from them (not recorded which). The rearrangement links TRBV4-3 to TRBJ2-5; D is uncertain. CDR3 residues: CASSHPGSLETQYF. Written as DNA, the CDR3 is TGCGCCAGCAGCCACCCTGGGTCTCTAGAGACCCAGTACTTC.